What follows are 11 T cell receptor beta chains derived from one specimen sequenced in a study of cytomegalovirus exposure and HLA in healthy donors. Data came from immunoSEQ multiplex PCR; TCRdb stores just in-frame clones and leaves some out. The data show hundreds of thousands of clones, around 80% seen once. The sequenced material came from PBMCs. These receptors were collected from a woman aged 25 to 39 in good health and CMV-seropositive.

This clone was seen only once. The chain is built from TRBV6-1 and TRBJ1-5, with D possibly matching TRBD1 (5 bases). The V and J ends lost 6 bases and 7 bases respectively, with 13 bases between them. Germline V gives CDR1 MNHNS, CDR2 SASEGT. This CDR3 spans 13 amino acids. The CDR3 sequence is CASRSLRDQPQHF. As DNA, the CDR3 is TGTGCCAGCAGATCTCTCAGGGACCAGCCCCAGCATTTT.

This clone was observed a few times. The chain links TRBV25-1 to TRBJ1-1; D is possibly TRBD1 (6 bases). The CDR3 length is 17 residues. Germline lookup yields CDR1 MGHDK and CDR2 SYGVNS. Trimming removed 2 bases at V and 0 bases at J, with 16 bases between. CDR3 sequence (DNA): TGTGCCAGCAGTGAAATCAGGGGCCCCCAAGTGAACACTGAAGCTTTCTTT. Its protein product is CASSEIRGPQVNTEAFF.

Comments on this clone: The sample contains more than one DNA sequence encoding this CDR3. This chain connects TRBV6-4 to TRBJ2-3; 10 positions match TRBD2. Germline V lookup: CDR1 MRHNA, CDR2 SNTAGT. CDR3 length: 15 amino acids. V shed 2 bases, J shed 3 bases, and the junction held 2 bases outside the gene matches. The CDR3 here is CASSDRAGGTDTQYF. The CDR3 DNA reads as TGTGCCAGCAGTGACCGAGCGGGAGGGACAGATACGCAGTATTTT.

The chain has TRBV25-1 and TRBJ2-7; D is possibly TRBD1 (5 bases). This CDR3 has 14 amino acids. Germline CDR1 and CDR2: MGHDK and SYGVNS. Trimming stripped 4 bases from V and 5 bases from J, with 15 bases between. In DNA, the CDR3 is TGTGCCAGCAGTGCAGGCAGGGTGATCGACGAGCAGTACTTC. Protein product: CASSAGRVIDEQYF.

The rearrangement joins TRBV6-5 to TRBJ2-7; D possibly uses TRBD1 or TRBD2 (5 bases each). This CDR3 contains 16 residues. V lost 4 bases and J lost 2, with 18 bases in between. Germline V gene data show CDR1 as MNHEY and CDR2 as SVGAGI. The CDR3 loop reads CASSLFSGPGTYEQYF. CDR3 nucleotides: TGTGCCAGCAGTTTGTTTTCGGGACCTGGAACCTACGAGCAGTACTTC.

A few counts support this clone. The gene calls are TRBV7-3 and TRBJ2-3; TRBD1 matches at 10 bases. The CDR3 covers 17 residues. The V and J ends lost 5 bases and 0 bases, in that order; junction bases with no gene match: 8. From germline, CDR1 is SGHTA and CDR2 FQGTGA. This CDR3 reads CASSPWTGGLSTDTQYF. CDR3 DNA: TGTGCCAGCAGCCCATGGACAGGGGGGCTTAGCACAGATACGCAGTATTTT.

The rearrangement uses TRBV6-5 and TRBJ1-1; possibly TRBD1 for D (5 bases). The CDR3 is 14 residues long. Germline V gives CDR1 MNHEY, CDR2 SVGAGI. V was cut by 6 bases and J by 0 bases, with 11 bases left in between. CDR3 protein: CASRRTPVNTEAFF. As DNA, the CDR3 is TGTGCCAGCAGGCGGACACCTGTGAACACTGAAGCTTTCTTT.

V and J are TRBV18 and TRBJ1-2, with unresolved D. Germline V lookup: CDR1 KGHSH, CDR2 LQKENI. The V end was cut by 0 bases, the J end by 3 bases, with 11 bases between. The CDR3 has 15 amino acids. The CDR3 DNA sequence: TGTGCCAGCTCACCACCGGCGGGAAGGGACTATGGCTACACCTTC. Translating gives CASSPPAGRDYGYTF.

This clone came up once. The genes are TRBV27 and TRBJ2-3; weak D call: TRBD2 (6 bases). The germline V and J ends were trimmed by 1 base and 0 bases, with 14 bases remaining between them. CDR1 is MNHEY, CDR2 SMNVEV, per germline (reference sequence). CDR3 length: 17 residues. Written as DNA, the CDR3 is TGTGCCAGCAGTTTATTTCGGGGGTCCCCTAGCACAGATACGCAGTATTTT. Translating it yields CASSLFRGSPSTDTQYF.

This chain connects TRBV9 to TRBJ2-1; D not resolved. Per germline, CDR1 SGDLS and CDR2 YYNGEE. The CDR3 sequence is 13 residues long. Deletions cut 8 bases from V and 6 bases from J, with 15 bases between. Here the CDR3 DNA reads TGTGCCAGTAGCACCAACAGCGCCAATGAGCAGTTCTTC. It codes for CASSTNSANEQFF.

This chain links TRBV15 with TRBJ2-7, with D perhaps TRBD2 (6 bases). V was clipped by 1 base and J by 4 bases, with 8 bases between them. Germline V gives CDR1 LNHNV, CDR2 YYDKDF (reference sequence). The CDR3 is 13 residues long. CDR3: CATSRVRGYEQYF. Written as DNA, the CDR3 is TGTGCCACCAGCAGAGTCCGGGGGTACGAGCAGTACTTC.